The 21 T cell receptor beta chains given below trace back to one sample, sequenced in a study of early T cells in non-severe SARS-CoV-2 infection. TCRdb reprocessed the 5' RACE reads via MiXCR and lists one record per CDR3 protein. The top ten hold less than 6% of the sample, which has approximately 37,000 distinct CDR3 sequences, about 4.9% seen once. Sequencing was performed on whole blood. The receptors here all came from an adult who was a healthcare worker with PCR-confirmed SARS-CoV-2 infection or an uninfected control (not recorded which).

This clonotype has ten or more counts. The J gene is TRBJ1-2, the V gene TRBV12-3 or TRBV12-4, with D unresolved. This CDR3 comprises 13 residues. The V and J ends lost 1 base and 5 bases respectively, with 8 bases between them. The CDR3 protein is CASSLVESYGYTF. The CDR3 DNA reads TGTGCCAGCAGTTTAGTTGAGTCTTATGGCTACACCTTC.

This clonotype was observed many times. The V gene is TRBV7-2, the J gene TRBJ2-3, with 8 bases fitting TRBD2. The V gene's germline CDR1 is SGHTA and CDR2 FQGNSA. This CDR3 has 16 residues. V lost 5 bases and J lost 5; bases outside the gene matches: 12. CDR3 in DNA: TGTGCCAGCAGCCCCCCTACAGCGGGGGTGGGAGATACGCAGTATTTT. Protein product: CASSPPTAGVGDTQYF.

This clonotype was observed at least ten times. V and J are TRBV7-9 and TRBJ2-1; tentative D call: TRBD1 (6 bases). The CDR3 consists of 13 residues. CDR1 is SEHNR, CDR2 FQNEAQ, per germline (reference sequence). Deletions cut 5 bases from V and 9 bases from J, with 14 bases between. CDR3 amino acids: CASSPTRGTEQFF. The CDR3 nucleotides read TGTGCCAGCAGCCCAACCAGGGGAACTGAGCAGTTCTTC. The variable domain in full, completed from reference TRBV7-9 and TRBJ2-1, reads DTGVSQNPRHKITKRGQNVTFRCDPISEHNRLYWYRQTLGQGPEFLTYFQNEAQLEKSRLLSDRFSAERPKGSFSTLEIQRTEQGDSAMYLCASSPTRGTEQFFGPGTRLTVL.

This clonotype was counted ten times or more. This chain links TRBV9 with TRBJ2-1; no firm D call. Germline V CDR1 and CDR2: SGDLS, YYNGEE. The CDR3 totals 14 residues. V was clipped by 0 bases and J by 0 bases, with 4 bases between them. CDR3: CASSVGGSYNEQFF. Here the CDR3 DNA reads TGTGCCAGCAGCGTAGGGGGCTCCTACAATGAGCAGTTCTTC.

This clonotype appeared a few times. The V call is TRBV7-8, the J call TRBJ1-4, with a possible D match to TRBD1 (5 bases). V lost 0 bases, J lost 0 bases, and 20 bases lay in between. The CDR3 loop spans 20 amino acids. Germline lookup yields CDR1 SGHVS and CDR2 FQNEAQ. The CDR3 coding sequence is TGTGCCAGCAGCTTAGCGCCGATCTGGGCAGGGAATGCAACTAATGAAAAACTGTTTTTT. This sequence encodes CASSLAPIWAGNATNEKLFF.

This rearrangement joins TRBV6-5 to TRBJ2-5, with 10 nucleotides matching TRBD1. This CDR3 is built from 14 residues. The germline V gene encodes CDR1 MNHEY and CDR2 SVGAGI. V shed 6 bases and J 4 bases; nucleotides not matched to a gene: 5. Written as DNA, the CDR3 is TGTGCCAGCAGAAGGGGACAGGGGAGAGAGACCCAGTACTTC. This gives the protein CASRRGQGRETQYF.

The chain recombines TRBV24-1 with TRBJ1-2, with 9 bases lining up with TRBD1. With 4 bases clipped from V and 3 bases from J, the junction kept 5 bases outside the gene matches. This CDR3 has 15 amino acids. Germline lookup yields CDR1 KGHDR and CDR2 SFDVKD. Here the CDR3 DNA reads TGTGCCACCAGTGACCCTACAGGGGGCGACTATGGCTACACCTTC. Translating gives CATSDPTGGDYGYTF.

The chain recombines TRBV7-8 with TRBJ2-2; unclear D gene. The CDR3 totals 15 residues. Germline V gives CDR1 SGHVS, CDR2 FQNEAQ. Trimming shortened V by 5 bases and J by 4 bases, and 14 bases separated the two germline ends. The CDR3 DNA follows: TGTGCCAGCAGCCATCAATTGGAGAGCACCGGGGAGCTGTTTTTT. This codes for CASSHQLESTGELFF.

This clonotype was seen ten or more times. J is TRBJ1-1 and V is TRBV7-8, with D hard to call. Germline CDR1 and CDR2: SGHVS and FQNEAQ. Trimming stripped 5 bases from V and 3 bases from J, with 16 bases between. The CDR3 spans 15 residues. The chain's CDR3 is CASSPQVNTYTEAFF. CDR3 nucleotides: TGTGCCAGCAGCCCGCAGGTGAATACCTACACTGAAGCTTTCTTT.

This clonotype showed up just a few times. The gene calls are TRBV4-3 and TRBJ2-2, with D unclear. The ends were cut back, 1 base at V and 7 bases at J, with 7 bases in the middle. Germline-derived CDR1 and CDR2 are LGHNA and YSLEER. CDR3 length equals 13 residues. The CDR3 protein is CASSQALGGELFF. The CDR3 nucleotides read TGCGCCAGCAGCCAAGCCCTGGGCGGGGAGCTGTTTTTT.

The chain couples TRBV6-5 to TRBJ2-7; no firm D call. Germline V gene data show CDR1 as MNHEY and CDR2 as SVGAGI. Trimming shortened V by 0 bases and J by 2 bases, and 14 bases separated the two germline ends. The CDR3 contains 16 residues. Here the CDR3 reads CASSYSWNQVTYEQYF. For the CDR3, the DNA is TGTGCCAGCAGTTACTCGTGGAATCAGGTCACCTACGAGCAGTACTTC.

The rearrangement joins TRBV18 to TRBJ1-2; unclear D gene. Deletions cut 3 bases from V and 0 bases from J, with 11 bases between. The germline V gene encodes CDR1 KGHSH and CDR2 LQKENI. This CDR3 region has 15 residues. CDR3 sequence: CASSPDGRSNYGYTF. CDR3 sequence (DNA): TGTGCCAGCTCACCTGACGGACGTTCTAACTATGGCTACACCTTC.

This clonotype was counted at least ten times. The rearrangement links TRBV28 to TRBJ1-2; no reliable D call. This CDR3 is 16 amino acids long. V lost 3 bases and J 2 bases, leaving 16 bases between the germline ends. Per the germline V gene, CDR1 is MDHEN and CDR2 is SYDVKM. The CDR3, as DNA: TGTGCCAGCAGTTTGAGTTCCCCGACGGACAACTATGGCTACACCTTC. It encodes CASSLSSPTDNYGYTF.

The chain uses TRBV11-2 and TRBJ2-7; TRBD1 agrees at 11 bases. From germline, CDR1 is SGHAT and CDR2 FQNNGV. The CDR3 length is 18 residues. Trimming cost V 5 bases and J 2 bases; bases outside gene matches: 14. The CDR3 spells CASSRGTGGTLRPYEQYF. DNA of the CDR3: TGTGCCAGCAGCCGTGGGACAGGGGGTACTTTACGACCCTACGAGCAGTACTTC.

This clonotype was recorded a few times. CDR3: CASSPDRGVDEQYF. CDR3 sequence (DNA): TGTGCCAGCTCACCCGACAGGGGTGTGGACGAGCAGTACTTC. This chain uses TRBV18 with TRBJ2-7; 8 positions agree with TRBD1. V gave up 3 bases and J gave up 5 bases; unmatched junction bases: 6. CDR3 length equals 14 residues. CDR1 and CDR2 from the germline V gene are KGHSH and LQKENI.

This clonotype was recorded many times. The chain uses TRBV7-8 and TRBJ2-7; D gene ambiguous. The CDR3 is 12 residues long. Germline CDR1 SGHVS, CDR2 FQNEAQ. The V end was cut by 1 base, the J end by 7 bases, with 8 bases between. The CDR3 DNA sequence: TGTGCCAGCAGCTTAGTCGAAGGGGAGCAGTACTTC. It is translated as CASSLVEGEQYF.

This clonotype was observed a handful of times. The chain is built from TRBV19 and TRBJ1-2; 8 bases fit TRBD1. CDR1 and CDR2 from the germline V gene are LNHDA and SQIVND (reference sequence). Trimming at V came to 6 bases and at J to 2 bases, leaving 8 bases not matched to a gene. There are 15 residues in the CDR3. The CDR3 is CASSDRDRSNYGYTF. Written as DNA, the CDR3 is TGTGCCAGTAGCGACCGGGACAGGAGCAACTATGGCTACACCTTC.

This clonotype was detected a few times. The V gene is TRBV5-4, the J gene TRBJ2-5; 9 bases line up with TRBD2. This CDR3 is 15 amino acids long. CDR1 and CDR2 from the germline V gene are SGHNT and YYREEE (reference sequence). Germline trimming cut 3 bases from V and 2 bases from J; bases unmatched to any gene: 5. CDR3 sequence (DNA): TGTGCCAGCAGCTACCGCCTAGCGGGACAAGAGACCCAGTACTTC. It is translated as CASSYRLAGQETQYF. Full variable domain (missing parts from reference TRBV5-4 and TRBJ2-5): ETGVTQSPTHLIKTRGQQVTLRCSSQSGHNTVSWYQQALGQGPQFIFQYYREEENGRGNFPPRFSGLQFPNYSSELNVNALELDDSALYLCASSYRLAGQETQYFGPGTRLLVL.

The chain combines TRBV4-3 with TRBJ1-2; tentative D call: TRBD1 (5 bases). Deletions cut 0 bases from V and 4 bases from J, with 15 bases between. Germline lookup yields CDR1 LGHNA and CDR2 YSLEER. This CDR3 has 16 amino acids. CDR3 amino acids: CASSQDSQQVLYGYTF. CDR3 nucleotide sequence: TGCGCCAGCAGCCAAGACTCCCAACAGGTTCTCTATGGCTACACCTTC.

In its sample, this clonotype was seen many times. This rearrangement joins TRBV20-1 to TRBJ1-1; no definite D call. CDR3 length: 13 amino acids. The germline V and J ends were trimmed by 6 bases and 6 bases, with 17 bases remaining between them. Germline loops: CDR1 DFQATT, CDR2 SNEGSKA (reference sequence). Here the CDR3 DNA reads TGCAGTGCCACCTCCGGCTTTACTCCTGAAGCTTTCTTT. It codes for CSATSGFTPEAFF.

At least ten counts were recorded for this clonotype. The chain couples TRBV24-1 to TRBJ1-3; D unresolved. Germline V gives CDR1 KGHDR, CDR2 SFDVKD. The CDR3 loop spans 13 amino acids. The germline V and J ends were trimmed by 9 bases and 4 bases, with 12 bases remaining between them. The CDR3 DNA reads TGTGCCACCCAGGACCTGGGGGGAAACACCATATATTTT. This codes for CATQDLGGNTIYF.